One T cell receptor (beta chain) is described in this entry. From germline, CDR1 is MNHEY and CDR2 SVGAGI. V was shortened by 2 bases and J by 12 bases, with 22 bases between the two germline ends. This CDR3 spans 16 amino acids. With a J-beta primer mix and a sample-barcoded 5' primer, a second PCR ran about 6 to 11 cycles. TCRdb recomputed calls from the 5' RACE reads with MiXCR, one row per CDR3 protein. The table shows hundreds of thousands of distinct CDR3 sequences, with about 56% occurring only once. This sample was taken from a study of blood T cells in healthy people across ages. The receptor comes from a man aged 35 to 55 in good health. Sequenced sample: blood. The chain combines TRBV6-5 with TRBJ1-4; maybe TRBD1 (5 bases). In DNA form, the CDR3 reads TGTGCCAGCAGTTACGTTGCTCTGGGACGCCCGTGGGAACTGTTTTTT. This translates into CASSYVALGRPWELFF.